Following are 7 T cell receptor beta chains from one sample sequenced in a study of tumor-infiltrating lymphocytes in primary liver carcinoma. Co-extracting RNA and DNA was done with roughly 17-33 mg of unsorted bulk tissue as input. Priming with a constant-region primer yielded TCR beta cDNA from roughly 0.45 ug total RNA. Three rounds of nested multiplex PCR with slightly modified ARM-PCR produced TCR beta libraries. Amplification in the first two PCR rounds was performed using TRBV1-TRBV30 forward primers and a C-beta reverse primer for approximately 10 cycles each. One entry per CDR3 protein, called by TCRdb with MiXCR from the multiplex PCR reads. The sample shows tens of thousands of distinct CDR3 sequences, around 77% of them seen only once. Sequenced input: liver tumor tissue from sampling region 5. Subset given: tumor region T5, tumor centre. The receptors here all came from a woman aged 25 to 39 with primary liver carcinoma and hepatitis B virus infection.

A note on this clonotype: Sequence at one end of the junction differs from germline and may be a read error. The chain is built from TRBV6-5 and TRBJ1-4; a possible D gene is TRBD1 (6 bases). CDR1 and CDR2 (germline): MNHEY, SVGAGI. The CDR3 is made up of 13 amino acids. As DNA, the CDR3 is TGCGCCAGCAGGGACATCAGGAATGAAAAACTGTTTTTT. Translated, it gives CASRDIRNEKLFF.

The rearrangement uses TRBV6-5 and TRBJ2-7; no clear D. CDR3 length: 15 amino acids. V dropped 2 bases and J dropped 0 bases, with 11 bases sitting between them. Germline CDR1 is MNHEY and CDR2 is SVGAGI. The DNA for the CDR3 is TGTGCCAGCAGTTACAAGGATGGCGGCTCCTACGAGCAGTACTTC. Its protein is CASSYKDGGSYEQYF.

Comments on this clonotype: An end of the junction does not agree with germline; a read error may underlie this. The CDR3, as DNA: TGTGCCGGCAGTCTGCGGACAGAGTTCACCGGGGAGCCGTTTTTT. Translated: CAGSLRTEFTGEPFF. The chain couples TRBV6-5 to TRBJ2-2; D is perhaps TRBD1 (6 bases). CDR1 and CDR2 from the germline V gene are MNHEY and SVGAGI. The CDR3 is 15 residues long.

Concerning this clonotype itself: A read error may produce the germline difference seen at one junction end. This chain links TRBV12-3 or TRBV12-4 with TRBJ2-2; D may be TRBD1 or TRBD2 (6 bases each). The CDR3 contains 15 residues. The CDR3 DNA is TGTGCGAGCCGGGAGTGGGACACGAACACCGGGGAGCTGTTATTT. Its translation: CASREWDTNTGELLF.

A remark on this clonotype: In this CDR3 the conserved last residue, phenylalanine or tryptophan, is missing, so a read error is likely. Because the CDR3's place on the DNA is in doubt, the DNA is left out and the CDR3 is given as listed by TCRdb. The chain has TRBV25-1 and TRBJ1-1; TRBD1, the table's D call, lacks a check against the DNA. Ends included, the CDR3 has 14 residues. CDR1 is MGHDK, CDR2 SYGVNS, per germline. CDR3 sequence reads: CASSEYIMGQRVFS.

This clonotype came up once. One end of the junction does not line up with germline, which may come from a read error. The gene calls are TRBV10-3 and TRBJ2-1; no clear D. Germline V CDR1 and CDR2: ENHRY, SYGVKD. CDR3 length: 14 residues. The CDR3 is CAISATATQDEQFF. The CDR3 DNA follows: TGTGCCATCAGTGCCACGGCGACCCAGGATGAGCAGTTCTTT.

With respect to this clonotype: The junction differs from germline at one of its ends, possibly a read error. The V call is TRBV6-5, the J call TRBJ2-7; no definite D call. Germline V gene lookup returns CDR1 MNHEY and CDR2 SVGAGI. The CDR3 loop spans 15 amino acids. CDR3 nucleotide sequence: TGTGCCAGCAGTCACAAGGACGGCAGCTCCTACGTGCAGTACTTC. As protein: CASSHKDGSSYVQYF.